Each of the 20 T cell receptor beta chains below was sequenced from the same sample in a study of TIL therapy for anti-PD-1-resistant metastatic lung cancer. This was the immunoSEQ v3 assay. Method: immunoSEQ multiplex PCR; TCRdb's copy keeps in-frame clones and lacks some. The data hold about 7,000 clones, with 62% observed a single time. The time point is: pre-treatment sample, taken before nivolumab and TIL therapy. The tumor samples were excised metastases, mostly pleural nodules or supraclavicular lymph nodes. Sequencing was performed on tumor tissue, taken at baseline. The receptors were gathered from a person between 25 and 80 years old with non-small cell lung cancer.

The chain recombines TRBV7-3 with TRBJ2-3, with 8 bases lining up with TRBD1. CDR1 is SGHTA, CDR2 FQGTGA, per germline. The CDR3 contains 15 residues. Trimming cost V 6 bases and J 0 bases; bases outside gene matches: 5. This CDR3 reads CASRLQGGSTDTQYF. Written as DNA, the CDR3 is TGTGCCAGCAGGTTACAGGGGGGCAGCACAGATACGCAGTATTTT.

CDR3 protein: CASSQVGNTRSHEQYF. Here the CDR3 DNA reads TGTGCCAGCAGCCAGGTGGGGAATACAAGGAGCCACGAGCAGTACTTC. This sequence joins TRBV7-2 and TRBJ2-7, with unresolved D. Per the germline V gene, CDR1 is SGHTA and CDR2 is FQGNSA. The V end lost 5 bases, the J end lost 5 bases, and 22 bases lay between the germline ends. This CDR3 spans 16 amino acids.

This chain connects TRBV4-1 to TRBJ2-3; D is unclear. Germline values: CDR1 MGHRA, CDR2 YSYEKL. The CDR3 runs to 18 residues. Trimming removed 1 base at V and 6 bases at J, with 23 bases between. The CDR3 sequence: CASSQALLRTRFEDTQYF. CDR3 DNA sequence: TGCGCCAGCAGCCAAGCTCTACTCCGGACCCGATTTGAGGATACGCAGTATTTT.

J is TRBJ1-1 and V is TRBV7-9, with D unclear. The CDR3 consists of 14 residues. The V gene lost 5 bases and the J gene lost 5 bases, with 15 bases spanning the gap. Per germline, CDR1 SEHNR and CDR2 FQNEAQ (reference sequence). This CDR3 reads CASSPQSLSTEAFF. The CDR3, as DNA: TGTGCCAGCAGCCCGCAGAGCCTTTCGACTGAAGCTTTCTTT.

The CDR3 reads CASSQDGLAGPRDTQYF. CDR3 nucleotides: TGTGCCAGCAGCCAAGACGGACTAGCGGGGCCCCGGGATACGCAGTATTTT. This chain uses TRBV3-1 (or the pseudogene TRBV3-2) with TRBJ2-3; 12 bases map to TRBD2. Trimming at V came to 0 bases and at J to 6 bases, leaving 7 bases not matched to a gene. Germline assignment: CDR1 LGHDT and CDR2 YNNKEL (reference sequence). The CDR3 length is 17 residues.

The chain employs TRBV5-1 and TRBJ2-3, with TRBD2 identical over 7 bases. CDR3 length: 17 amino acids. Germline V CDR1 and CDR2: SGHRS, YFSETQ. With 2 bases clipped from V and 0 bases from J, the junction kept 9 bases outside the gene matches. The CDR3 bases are TGCGCCAGCAGCTTTGTGGCGGGAGCGATAAGCACAGATACGCAGTATTTT. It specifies CASSFVAGAISTDTQYF.

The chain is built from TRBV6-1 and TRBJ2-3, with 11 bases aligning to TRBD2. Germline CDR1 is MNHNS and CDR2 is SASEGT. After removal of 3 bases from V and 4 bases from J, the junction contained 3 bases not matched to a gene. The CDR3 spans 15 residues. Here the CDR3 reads CASSDSGGGSDTQYF. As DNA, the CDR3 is TGTGCCAGCAGTGATAGCGGGGGGGGATCAGATACGCAGTATTTT.

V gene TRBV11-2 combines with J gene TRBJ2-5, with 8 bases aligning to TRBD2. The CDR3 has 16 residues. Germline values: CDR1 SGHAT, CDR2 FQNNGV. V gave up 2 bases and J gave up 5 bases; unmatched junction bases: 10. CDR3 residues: CASSLNPAGAGETQYF. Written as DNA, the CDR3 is TGTGCCAGCAGCTTAAACCCAGCGGGAGCGGGGGAGACCCAGTACTTC. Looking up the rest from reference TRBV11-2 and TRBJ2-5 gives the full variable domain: EAGVAQSPRYKIIEKRQSVAFWCNPISGHATLYWYQQILGQGPKLLIQFQNNGVVDDSQLPKDRFSAERLKGVDSTLKIQPAKLEDSAVYLCASSLNPAGAGETQYFGPGTRLLVL.

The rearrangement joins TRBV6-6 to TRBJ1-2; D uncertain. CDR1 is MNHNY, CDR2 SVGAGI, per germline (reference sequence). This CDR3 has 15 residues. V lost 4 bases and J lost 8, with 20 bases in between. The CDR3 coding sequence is TGTGCCAGCAGTTCAGCGACTGAGTTAGTTGGGGGCTACACCTTC. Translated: CASSSATELVGGYTF.

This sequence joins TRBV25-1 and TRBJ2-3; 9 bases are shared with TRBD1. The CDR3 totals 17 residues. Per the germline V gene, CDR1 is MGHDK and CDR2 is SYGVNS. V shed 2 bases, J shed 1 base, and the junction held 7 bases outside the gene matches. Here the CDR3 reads CASSEAHRGRRTDTQYF. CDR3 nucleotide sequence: TGTGCCAGCAGTGAAGCGCACAGGGGGCGCCGCACAGATACGCAGTATTTT.

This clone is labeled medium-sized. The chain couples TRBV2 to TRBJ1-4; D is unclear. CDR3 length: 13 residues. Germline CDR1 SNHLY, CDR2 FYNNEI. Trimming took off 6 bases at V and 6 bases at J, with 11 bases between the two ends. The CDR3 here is CASRRGLDEKLFF. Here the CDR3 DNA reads TGTGCCAGCAGAAGAGGGTTGGATGAAAAACTGTTTTTT.

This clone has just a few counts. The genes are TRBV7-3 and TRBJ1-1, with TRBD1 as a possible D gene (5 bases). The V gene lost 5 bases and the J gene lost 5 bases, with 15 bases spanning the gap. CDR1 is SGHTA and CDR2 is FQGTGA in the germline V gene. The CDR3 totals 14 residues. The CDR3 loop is CASSPIGGGTEAFF. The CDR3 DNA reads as TGTGCCAGCAGCCCCATCGGGGGGGGAACTGAAGCTTTCTTT.

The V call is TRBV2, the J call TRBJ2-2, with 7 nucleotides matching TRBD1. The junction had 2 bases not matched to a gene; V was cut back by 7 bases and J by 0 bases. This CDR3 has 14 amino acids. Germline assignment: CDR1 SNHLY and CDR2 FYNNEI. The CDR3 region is CASKGQANTGELFF. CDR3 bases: TGTGCCAGCAAAGGACAGGCGAACACCGGGGAGCTGTTTTTT.

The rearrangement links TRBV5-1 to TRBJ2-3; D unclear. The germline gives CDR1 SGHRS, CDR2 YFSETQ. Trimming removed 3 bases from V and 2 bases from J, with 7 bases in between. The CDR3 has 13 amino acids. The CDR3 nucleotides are TGCGCCAGCAGCTACCCGGACACAGATACGCAGTATTTT. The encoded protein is CASSYPDTDTQYF.

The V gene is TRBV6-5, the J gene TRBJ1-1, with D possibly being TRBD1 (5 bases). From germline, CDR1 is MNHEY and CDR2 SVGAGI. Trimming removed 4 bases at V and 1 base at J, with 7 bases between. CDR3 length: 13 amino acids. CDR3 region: CASSWGSNTEAFF. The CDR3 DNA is TGTGCCAGCAGTTGGGGGTCGAACACTGAAGCTTTCTTT.

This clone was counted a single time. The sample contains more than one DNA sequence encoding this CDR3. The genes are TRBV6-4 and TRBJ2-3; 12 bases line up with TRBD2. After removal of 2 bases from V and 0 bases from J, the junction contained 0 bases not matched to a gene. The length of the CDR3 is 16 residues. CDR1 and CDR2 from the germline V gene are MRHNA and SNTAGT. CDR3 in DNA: TGTGCCAGCAGTGACGGGACTAGCGGGAGCACAGATACGCAGTATTTT. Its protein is CASSDGTSGSTDTQYF.

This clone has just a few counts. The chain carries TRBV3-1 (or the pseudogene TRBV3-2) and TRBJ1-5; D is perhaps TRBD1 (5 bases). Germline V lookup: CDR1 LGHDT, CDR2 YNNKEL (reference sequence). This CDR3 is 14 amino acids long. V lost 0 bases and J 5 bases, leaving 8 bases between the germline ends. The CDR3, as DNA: TGTGCCAGCAGCCAAGAGCTGGGGGATCAGCCCCAGCATTTT. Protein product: CASSQELGDQPQHF.

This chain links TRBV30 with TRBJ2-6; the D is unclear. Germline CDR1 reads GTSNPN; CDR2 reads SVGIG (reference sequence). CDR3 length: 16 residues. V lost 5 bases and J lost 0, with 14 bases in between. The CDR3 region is CAWLRMVASGANVLTF. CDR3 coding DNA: TGTGCCTGGCTCCGCATGGTCGCCTCTGGGGCCAACGTCCTGACTTTC. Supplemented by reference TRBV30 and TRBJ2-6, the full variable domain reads SQTIHQWPATLVQPVGSPLSLECTVEGTSNPNLYWYRQAAGRGLQLLFYSVGIGQISSEVPQNLSASRPQDRQFILSSKKLLLSDSGFYLCAWLRMVASGANVLTFGAGSRLTVL.

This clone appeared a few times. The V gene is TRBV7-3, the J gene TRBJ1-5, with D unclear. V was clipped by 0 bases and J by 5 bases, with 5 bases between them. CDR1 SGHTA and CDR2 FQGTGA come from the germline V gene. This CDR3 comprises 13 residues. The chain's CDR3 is CASSLTPDQPQHF. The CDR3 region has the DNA TGTGCCAGCAGCTTAACTCCCGATCAGCCCCAGCATTTT.

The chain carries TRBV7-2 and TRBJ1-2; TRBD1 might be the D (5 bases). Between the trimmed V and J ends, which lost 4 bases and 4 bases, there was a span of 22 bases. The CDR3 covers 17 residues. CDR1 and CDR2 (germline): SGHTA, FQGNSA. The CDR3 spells CASSSPGFDSLVYGYTF. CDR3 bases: TGTGCCAGCAGCTCCCCAGGGTTTGACAGTCTTGTCTATGGCTACACCTTC.